This is a list of T cell receptor beta chains from one sample in a study of post-analysis software for immune sequencing data. MiXCR, applied by TCRdb to the PCR reads, yields one record per CDR3 protein. The sample records a few hundred thousand distinct CDR3 sequences, around 40% being singletons. The sequenced sample was blood. The receptors come from a girl between 10 and 17 years old with multiple sclerosis. CDR3s include the opening cysteine and the closing phenylalanine or tryptophan. The D gene is left open where the match is weak. The size field is filled for only some rows; it gives once, few, many or a size class.

v_gene	abundance	j_gene	d_gene	CDR3aa	CDR3nt
TRBV20-1	-	TRBJ1-2	-	CSARDYSGYTF	TGCAGTGCTAGAGACTACAGTGGCTACACCTTC
TRBV7-9	few	TRBJ2-7	TRBD2	CASSSLAGEQYF	TGTGCCAGCAGTTCACTAGCGGGCGAGCAGTACTTC
TRBV12-3/TRBV12-4	few	TRBJ2-1	TRBD2	CASSRSGTNEQFF	TGTGCCAGCAGTCGTAGCGGGACCAATGAGCAGTTCTTC
TRBV5-1	-	TRBJ2-1	-	CASSCDHGSYEQFF	TGCGCCAGCAGCTGTGACCACGGGAGTTATGAGCAGTTCTTC
TRBV20-1	-	TRBJ1-5	-	CSARDFRGSINQPQHF	TGCAGTGCTAGAGATTTCCGGGGCAGTATCAATCAGCCCCAGCATTTT
TRBV12-3/TRBV12-4	once	TRBJ2-1	TRBD2	CASSELGLTGSNEQFF	TGTGCCAGCAGTGAGTTGGGACTAACGGGGAGTAATGAGCAGTTCTTC
TRBV29-1	-	TRBJ2-6	-	CSVGGDRKSGANVLTF	TGCAGCGTTGGGGGCGACAGGAAGTCTGGGGCCAACGTCCTGACTTTC
TRBV12-3/TRBV12-4	-	TRBJ2-5	TRBD2	CASSGGTSGKEYF	TGTGCCAGCAGTGGCGGGACTAGCGGGAAGGAGTACTTC
TRBV12-3/TRBV12-4	-	TRBJ2-7	-	CASSFPGGSYEQYF	TGTGCCAGCAGTTTTCCCGGGGGCTCCTACGAGCAGTACTTC
TRBV28	-	TRBJ1-2	-	CASSFPTGLGYGYTF	TGTGCCAGCAGTTTCCCTACAGGGTTAGGCTATGGCTACACCTTC
TRBV5-1	-	TRBJ2-5	TRBD2	CASSWEGTTGRRTQYF	TGCGCCAGCAGCTGGGAAGGGACTACGGGGAGACGGACCCAGTACTTC
TRBV12-3/TRBV12-4	few	TRBJ1-2	-	CASSQGIYGYTF	TGTGCCAGCAGCCAGGGGATCTACGGCTACACCTTC
TRBV4-2	few	TRBJ2-2	-	CASSLDAGELFF	TGTGCCAGCAGCCTCGACGCCGGGGAGCTGTTTTTT
TRBV6-5	-	TRBJ1-2	-	CASSYGQRSNYGYTF	TGTGCCAGCAGTTACGGACAGAGATCTAACTATGGCTACACCTTC
TRBV11-1	-	TRBJ1-1	TRBD1	CANSWVTGGIAEAFF	TGTGCCAACAGCTGGGTTACAGGGGGCATAGCTGAAGCTTTCTTT
TRBV4-2	once	TRBJ2-3	-	CASSGVAVTDTQYF	TGTGCCAGCAGCGGAGTAGCGGTCACAGATACGCAGTATTTT
TRBV29-1	-	TRBJ2-7	TRBD2	CSVQGTSGRGPYEQYF	TGCAGCGTCCAAGGGACTAGCGGGAGGGGGCCCTACGAGCAGTACTTC
TRBV5-4	-	TRBJ2-5	TRBD1	CASSWEGQGRGETQYF	TGTGCCAGCAGCTGGGAAGGACAGGGGAGGGGTGAGACCCAGTACTTC
TRBV3-1	few	TRBJ2-5	-	CASSQGLFQETQYF	TGTGCCAGCAGCCAGGGACTCTTCCAAGAGACCCAGTACTTC
TRBV5-1	-	TRBJ2-7	-	CASSLTPGAYEQYF	TGCGCCAGCAGCTTAACCCCCGGGGCCTACGAGCAGTACTTC
TRBV19	few	TRBJ2-6	TRBD1	CASRRGTARSGANVLTF	TGTGCCAGTAGGAGGGGGACAGCCCGATCTGGGGCCAACGTCCTGACTTTC
TRBV5-1	-	TRBJ2-7	TRBD1	CASHPRTGTGVHEQYF	TGCGCCAGCCACCCAAGAACCGGGACAGGGGTCCACGAGCAGTACTTC
TRBV25-1	few	TRBJ1-2	-	CASSETTFYGYTF	TGTGCCAGCAGTGAGACAACCTTCTATGGCTACACCTTC
TRBV12-3/TRBV12-4	-	TRBJ2-7	-	CASSYRSEQYF	TGTGCCAGCAGTTACAGGAGCGAGCAGTACTTC
TRBV10-3	-	TRBJ2-3	-	CAISEEGETDTQYF	TGTGCCATCAGTGAGGAGGGGGAGACAGATACGCAGTATTTT
TRBV20-1	few	TRBJ2-1	-	CSARASATYNEQFF	TGCAGTGCTAGGGCTAGCGCCACCTACAATGAGCAGTTCTTC
TRBV7-2	few	TRBJ2-7	-	CASSLIQSEQYF	TGTGCCAGCAGCTTAATACAAAGCGAGCAGTACTTC
TRBV20-1	-	TRBJ2-6	-	CSARDDRSGANVLTF	TGCAGTGCTAGAGACGACAGGTCTGGGGCCAACGTCCTGACTTTC
TRBV28	-	TRBJ1-4	-	CASSLGPIRSNEKLFF	TGTGCCAGCAGCCTGGGACCAATTAGATCTAATGAAAAACTGTTTTTT
TRBV5-6	-	TRBJ2-1	-	CASSLASSPPQQFF	TGTGCCAGCAGCTTGGCGAGTAGCCCGCCCCAGCAGTTCTTC
TRBV24-1	few	TRBJ2-1	-	CATSDFSGDEQFF	TGTGCCACCAGTGATTTTTCGGGGGATGAGCAGTTCTTC
TRBV20-1	-	TRBJ2-7	TRBD2	CSAPTSGGLEQYF	TGCAGTGCCCCGACTAGCGGGGGGCTCGAGCAGTACTTC
TRBV7-3	few	TRBJ2-1	-	CASSLGGREVNEQFF	TGTGCCAGCAGCTTAGGTGGCAGGGAGGTAAATGAGCAGTTCTTC
TRBV12-3/TRBV12-4	few	TRBJ2-7	-	CASSLKAGGIYEQYF	TGTGCCAGCAGTTTAAAGGCAGGAGGTATCTACGAGCAGTACTTC
TRBV12-3/TRBV12-4	few	TRBJ2-5	-	CASSLPTETQYF	TGTGCCAGCAGTTTACCGACAGAGACCCAGTACTTC
TRBV10-3	-	TRBJ2-4	-	CAIGGSKNIQYF	TGTGCCATCGGGGGATCCAAAAACATTCAGTACTTC
TRBV6-1	-	TRBJ2-1	-	CASSGQPPVEQFF	TGTGCCAGTTCAGGTCAGCCCCCGGTCGAGCAGTTCTTC
TRBV4-1	-	TRBJ2-2	TRBD1	CASSQTPNTGGSTGELFF	TGCGCCAGCAGCCAAACCCCCAACACAGGGGGTAGCACCGGGGAGCTGTTTTTT
TRBV28	few	TRBJ1-1	-	CASSLAPPNTEAFF	TGTGCCAGCAGTTTAGCCCCTCCGAACACTGAAGCTTTCTTT
TRBV4-3	-	TRBJ2-5	TRBD1	CASSQDHFTGQGQETQYF	TGCGCCAGCAGCCAAGATCATTTTACTGGACAGGGACAAGAGACCCAGTACTTC
TRBV29-1	-	TRBJ2-5	-	CSTKEETQYF	TGCAGCACAAAGGAAGAGACCCAGTACTTC
TRBV28	few	TRBJ1-1	-	CASSPFDNTEAFF	TGTGCCAGCAGTCCCTTTGACAACACTGAAGCTTTCTTT
TRBV20-1	few	TRBJ2-1	-	CSAKSGAQINEQFF	TGCAGTGCTAAGTCGGGGGCCCAGATCAATGAGCAGTTCTTC
TRBV10-2	-	TRBJ2-7	TRBD1	CASRIPEDRAYEQYF	TGCGCCAGCAGGATCCCGGAGGACAGGGCCTACGAGCAGTACTTC
TRBV9	-	TRBJ2-1	-	CASSVVGQYNEQFF	TGTGCCAGCAGCGTAGTCGGACAGTACAATGAGCAGTTCTTC
TRBV12-3/TRBV12-4	few	TRBJ2-7	TRBD2	CASSPSGSGYEQYF	TGTGCCAGCAGTCCCAGCGGGAGCGGTTATGAGCAGTACTTC
TRBV4-2	once	TRBJ1-1	-	CASSQDRGTGAFF	TGTGCCAGCAGCCAAGACAGGGGCACTGGAGCTTTCTTT
TRBV10-2	-	TRBJ2-6	-	CASSDPGSEGAGANVLTF	TGCGCCAGCAGTGATCCTGGGAGCGAGGGAGCGGGGGCCAACGTCCTGACTTTC
TRBV7-9	-	TRBJ2-7	TRBD1	CASSLSGTGDNEQYF	TGTGCCAGCAGCTTGAGCGGGACAGGGGACAACGAGCAGTACTTC
TRBV28	-	TRBJ2-5	TRBD2	CASSLIGLGDNEQYF	TGTGCCAGCAGTTTAATCGGACTAGGTGACAATGAGCAGTACTTC
TRBV6-2/TRBV6-3	-	TRBJ1-1	TRBD1	CASGRGETEAFF	TGTGCCTCGGGCAGGGGGGAGACTGAAGCTTTCTTT
TRBV5-1	-	TRBJ2-7	TRBD1	CASSVDRGLYEQYF	TGCGCCAGCAGCGTGGACAGGGGGTTGTACGAGCAGTACTTC
TRBV29-1	-	TRBJ1-5	-	CSVAGGWPSNQPQHF	TGCAGCGTTGCGGGTGGATGGCCTAGCAATCAGCCCCAGCATTTT
TRBV5-6	-	TRBJ2-1	TRBD2	CVSSLVAREAGEQFF	TGTGTCAGCAGCTTGGTGGCGCGGGAGGCTGGTGAGCAGTTCTTC
TRBV20-1	-	TRBJ2-4	-	CSAPINTDIQYF	TGCAGTGCCCCTATTAATACTGACATTCAGTACTTC
TRBV7-8	few	TRBJ1-5	-	CASSLLARQVGGQPQHF	TGTGCCAGCAGCTTGTTAGCTCGCCAGGTGGGGGGTCAGCCCCAGCATTTT
TRBV5-1	-	TRBJ2-1	-	CATGASYNEQFF	TGCGCCACCGGGGCCTCCTACAATGAGCAGTTCTTC